What follows describes a single T cell receptor (beta chain). The antigen is undetermined. Trimming pared 4 bases from V and 7 bases from J, leaving 13 bases between. The CDR3 has 13 residues. Germline CDR1 and CDR2: SNHLY and FYNNEI. The sample belongs to a study of T cell responses to AZD1222 COVID-19 vaccine. Study observations and caveats: Clonal diversity may have been underestimated, and the donors were mostly white British, with more females than males. Repertoires were collected only later (after the peak T cell response had occurred). Spike-specific TCR breadth and depth grew following two AZD1222 doses. Vaccine-associated CD4 TCRs ranged over spike, dominating at 160-218 and 743-854.

This table comes from immunoSEQ multiplex PCR, and its TCRdb copy is limited to in-frame clones, with some not included. In the table there are about 110,000 clones, 70% to 90% of which are singletons. J is TRBJ1-1 and V is TRBV2; D possibly corresponds to TRBD1 (5 bases). This specimen was peripheral blood, taken 28 days after the second AZD1222 dose. This TCR derives from an adult who received the AZD1222 COVID-19 vaccine. The CDR3 protein is CASSADTQLEAFF. The CDR3, as DNA: TGTGCCAGCAGTGCGGACACCCAGCTTGAAGCTTTCTTT.